Detailed here is one T cell receptor beta chain. The record originates from a study of CD8 T cells in ankylosing spondylitis. Germline CDR1 MDHEN, CDR2 SYDVKM. The CDR3 sequence is 13 residues long. Trimming left V 8 bases short and J 0 bases short, with 5 bases between. One entry per CDR3 protein results from TCRdb running MiXCR on the 5' RACE reads. The sample shows approximately 250,000 distinct CDR3 sequences, approximately 24% of them seen only once. This TCR was sampled from a male donor with ankylosing spondylitis or in good health (not recorded which). The sample was blood, either unsorted or a sorted T cell fraction (not recorded which). V gene TRBV28 combines with J gene TRBJ2-6, with D unresolved. The CDR3 nucleotides read TGTGCCAGCGGTAGCTCTGGGGCCAACGTCCTGACTTTC. Translating gives CASGSSGANVLTF.